A selection of T cell receptor beta chains follows, all from one sample in a study of graft-versus-host responses after intestinal transplantation. Their antigens remain unidentified. Generated by immunoSEQ multiplex PCR, the TCRdb table keeps only in-frame clones and is missing some. The sample comprises 95,000 to 130,000 clones, over 75% of which are singletons, and 0.15% to 0.2% rests with the top ten. This sample comprised unstimulated CD4+ T cells sorted from spleen or lymph node cells, obtained before intestinal transplant. The source of these receptors is a human donor who received an intestinal transplant. Both conserved end residues are part of each CDR3. A D gene is named only where the DNA matches it firmly. Part of the rows lack a size; the others show once, few, many or a class for expanded clones.

D: -
size: -
V: TRBV28
J: TRBJ1-5
length: 12
DNA: TGTGCCAGCAGTCCCTCACGGCAGCCCCAGCATTTT
CDR3: CASSPSRQPQHF

D: TRBD1
size: -
V: TRBV28
J: TRBJ1-1
length: 12
DNA: TGTGCCACCGGACAGGGATACACTGAAGCTTTCTTT
CDR3: CATGQGYTEAFF

D: TRBD2
size: -
V: TRBV19
J: TRBJ2-5
length: 15
DNA: TGTGCCAGTACCCGGGCCGGGGGGAAACAAGAGACCCAGTACTTC
CDR3: CASTRAGGKQETQYF

D: -
size: -
V: TRBV6-6
J: TRBJ1-1
length: 14
DNA: TGTGCCAGCAGCTTACAAGAGGCGAACACTGAAGCTTTCTTT
CDR3: CASSLQEANTEAFF

D: -
size: -
V: TRBV18
J: TRBJ2-7
length: 13
DNA: TGTGCCAGCTCACCGGAGCGGTACTACGAGCAGTACTTC
CDR3: CASSPERYYEQYF

D: TRBD1
size: -
V: TRBV12-5
J: TRBJ1-5
length: 19
DNA: TGTGCTAGTGGTTCTGACGATTCGGGACAGGGGTGGGTAGGCCAGCCCCAGCATTTT
CDR3: CASGSDDSGQGWVGQPQHF

D: TRBD2
size: -
V: TRBV7-9
J: TRBJ2-3
length: 17
DNA: TGTGCCAGCAGCTTGACAGGACTAGCGTATAGCACAGATACGCAGTATTTT
CDR3: CASSLTGLAYSTDTQYF

D: TRBD1
size: -
V: TRBV7-8
J: TRBJ2-1
length: 14
DNA: TGTGCCAGCAGGTACGGGACAGGGTACAATGAGCAGTTCTTC
CDR3: CASRYGTGYNEQFF

D: TRBD2
size: -
V: TRBV19
J: TRBJ2-1
length: 15
DNA: TGTGCCAGTAGTCACGGGACTAGCCCTTACAATGAGCAGTTCTTC
CDR3: CASSHGTSPYNEQFF

D: TRBD2
size: -
V: TRBV4-1
J: TRBJ2-3
length: 17
DNA: TGCGCCAGCAGCCGCGGGCTAGCGGGGGGGCACACAGATACGCAGTATTTT
CDR3: CASSRGLAGGHTDTQYF

D: TRBD2
size: -
V: TRBV11-2
J: TRBJ2-3
length: 18
DNA: TGTGCCAGCAGCTTACGTTGGGAGGCGGGGGTCCCTACAGATACGCAGTATTTT
CDR3: CASSLRWEAGVPTDTQYF

D: -
size: -
V: TRBV5-4
J: TRBJ2-7
length: 14
DNA: TGTGCCAGCAGCCCAGGAAGGTCCCTCTACGAGCAGTACTTC
CDR3: CASSPGRSLYEQYF

D: TRBD1
size: -
V: TRBV5-1
J: TRBJ2-1
length: 13
DNA: TGCGCCAGCAAACCGGCAGGGGGAAATGAGCAGTTCTTC
CDR3: CASKPAGGNEQFF

D: -
size: -
V: TRBV2
J: TRBJ1-2
length: 13
DNA: TGTGCCAGCAGTGAAGAAACTTACTATGGCTACACCTTC
CDR3: CASSEETYYGYTF

D: TRBD2
size: -
V: TRBV19
J: TRBJ2-7
length: 15
DNA: TGTGCCAGTAGTATTGGGCTAGCGGGCCCCTACGAGCAGTACTTC
CDR3: CASSIGLAGPYEQYF

D: -
size: -
V: TRBV28
J: TRBJ1-1
length: 15
DNA: TGTGCCAGCAGCCGGCCGACTTTCCCGAACACTGAAGCTTTCTTT
CDR3: CASSRPTFPNTEAFF

D: -
size: -
V: TRBV11-3
J: TRBJ2-3
length: 14
DNA: TGTGCCAGCAGCTTGTCGCGCACCACAGATACGCAGTATTTT
CDR3: CASSLSRTTDTQYF

D: -
size: -
V: TRBV4-1
J: TRBJ1-5
length: 16
DNA: TGCGCCAGCAGCCAAGAGGGGCTTTATAGCAATCAGCCCCAGCATTTT
CDR3: CASSQEGLYSNQPQHF

D: -
size: -
V: TRBV4-2
J: TRBJ1-1
length: 14
DNA: TGTGCCAGCAGCCAAGAACATCCGAACACTGAAGCTTTCTTT
CDR3: CASSQEHPNTEAFF

D: -
size: -
V: TRBV5-1
J: TRBJ1-4
length: 17
DNA: TGCGCCAGCAGCTTGATACGGGGTCGGGCAACTAATGAAAAACTGTTTTTT
CDR3: CASSLIRGRATNEKLFF

D: -
size: -
V: TRBV7-2
J: TRBJ1-6
length: 14
DNA: TGTGCCAGCAGCCCGGGACACTATAATTCACCCCTCCACTTT
CDR3: CASSPGHYNSPLHF

D: -
size: -
V: TRBV10-3
J: TRBJ2-7
length: 14
DNA: TGTGCCATCAGTGAATCTGGACTAAGCGACGAGCAGTACTTC
CDR3: CAISESGLSDEQYF

D: TRBD1
size: once
V: TRBV6-5
J: TRBJ1-1
length: 16
DNA: TGTGCCAGCAGTTACTGGGGAGGGGACAGGGACACTGAAGCTTTCTTT
CDR3: CASSYWGGDRDTEAFF

D: TRBD1
size: few
V: TRBV2
J: TRBJ1-4
length: 12
DNA: TGTGCCAGCGGGACAGGGGTCGAAAAACTGTTTTTT
CDR3: CASGTGVEKLFF

D: -
size: -
V: TRBV5-6
J: TRBJ1-1
length: 13
DNA: TGTGCCAGCACGGTAGCCTCGACCACTGAAGCTTTCTTT
CDR3: CASTVASTTEAFF

D: TRBD2
size: -
V: TRBV18
J: TRBJ2-2
length: 16
DNA: TGTGCCAGCTCACCACGGGGACTACCGAACACCGGGGAGCTGTTTTTT
CDR3: CASSPRGLPNTGELFF

D: -
size: once
V: TRBV6-5
J: TRBJ2-3
length: 15
DNA: TGTGCCAGCAGGGGGGGGCAGTCCCCCGCAGATACGCAGTATTTT
CDR3: CASRGGQSPADTQYF

D: TRBD2
size: -
V: TRBV27
J: TRBJ2-7
length: 11
DNA: TGTGCCAGCAGTTTACGGACTCGGGAGGACTTC
CDR3: CASSLRTREDF

D: TRBD1
size: -
V: TRBV5-1
J: TRBJ2-7
length: 15
DNA: TGCGCCAGCAGCAAAGGGACAGGCTGGACCTACGAGCAGTACTTC
CDR3: CASSKGTGWTYEQYF

D: -
size: -
V: TRBV4-2
J: TRBJ2-7
length: 15
DNA: TGTGCCAGCAGCCGGGACCCGGGACAACCCTACGAGCAGTACTTC
CDR3: CASSRDPGQPYEQYF

D: TRBD2
size: -
V: TRBV11-2
J: TRBJ2-7
length: 15
DNA: TGTGCCAGCAGTTCTCGGACTAGCGGGACGTACGAGCAGTACTTC
CDR3: CASSSRTSGTYEQYF

D: -
size: -
V: TRBV30
J: TRBJ2-7
length: 13
DNA: TGTGCCTGGAGCCCGGGACATAGAAACGAGCAGTACTTC
CDR3: CAWSPGHRNEQYF

D: -
size: -
V: TRBV7-2
J: TRBJ2-1
length: 11
DNA: TGTGCCAGCAGCCCATACAATGAGCAGTTCTTC
CDR3: CASSPYNEQFF

D: TRBD1
size: once
V: TRBV15
J: TRBJ2-3
length: 17
DNA: TGTGCCACCAGCAGAGCCGGGACAGGCAGACTCACAGATACGCAGTATTTT
CDR3: CATSRAGTGRLTDTQYF

D: TRBD2
size: -
V: TRBV10-2
J: TRBJ2-2
length: 16
DNA: TGCGCCAGCGTACCCGGGACTAGCGACAACACCGGGGAGCTGTTTTTT
CDR3: CASVPGTSDNTGELFF

D: TRBD1
size: once
V: TRBV7-2
J: TRBJ2-7
length: 14
DNA: TGTGCCAGCTGGCCCGGGACAGGCTTCTACGAGCAGTACTTC
CDR3: CASWPGTGFYEQYF

D: TRBD1
size: -
V: TRBV18
J: TRBJ2-7
length: 15
DNA: TGTGCCAGCTCACTAGGGACAGGGGAGACCTACGAGCAGTACTTC
CDR3: CASSLGTGETYEQYF

D: TRBD1
size: once
V: TRBV11-2
J: TRBJ2-7
length: 14
DNA: TGTGCCAGCAGCCGGTCCGGGACAGCCTACGAGCAGTACTTC
CDR3: CASSRSGTAYEQYF

D: TRBD2
size: -
V: TRBV5-4
J: TRBJ2-3
length: 19
DNA: TGTGCCAGCAGCTTGGGTGCTAGCGGGGGGTCAGCGAGCACAGATACGCAGTATTTT
CDR3: CASSLGASGGSASTDTQYF

D: -
size: -
V: TRBV2
J: TRBJ2-7
length: 14
DNA: TGTGCCAGCACGGTCGAGTCAGGGTCCTACGAGCAGTACTTC
CDR3: CASTVESGSYEQYF

D: -
size: -
V: TRBV9
J: TRBJ1-4
length: 16
DNA: TGTGCCAGCAGCAAAAATCTAAAGGGGTCTAATGAAAAACTGTTTTTT
CDR3: CASSKNLKGSNEKLFF

D: TRBD1
size: -
V: TRBV19
J: TRBJ1-2
length: 15
DNA: TGTGCCAGTAGTCTCAATTGGGGACAGGGGGCGGGCTACACCTTC
CDR3: CASSLNWGQGAGYTF

D: TRBD1
size: -
V: TRBV2
J: TRBJ1-1
length: 16
DNA: TGTGCCAGCAGTGAAGCCCCGGACAGGGGGAACACTGAAGCTTTCTTT
CDR3: CASSEAPDRGNTEAFF